The 3 T cell receptor beta chains below come from one sample, sequenced in a study of early T cells in non-severe SARS-CoV-2 infection listed by TCRdb under 2021. To prepare the library, 5' RACE was applied. TCRdb lists the instrument as NextSeq 500. TCRdb cleaned the public reads at Q25 with fastp, built clones with MiXCR and kept in-frame beta chains. Duplicate CDR3 protein sequences are folded into a single record with the most common DNA and genes. The sample has about 58,000 distinct CDR3 sequences on record, about 13% of them singletons. The ten largest clonotypes hold approximately 10% of the sample. Sequencing used whole blood. These receptors all stem from an adult who was a healthcare worker with PCR-confirmed SARS-CoV-2 infection or an uninfected control (not recorded which).

At least ten counts were recorded for this clonotype. The rearrangement links TRBV7-2 to TRBJ2-3, with 9 bases that match TRBD2. CDR1 is SGHTA and CDR2 is FQGNSA in the germline V gene. V shed 4 bases and J 6 bases; nucleotides not matched to a gene: 8. The CDR3 has 15 residues. CDR3 in DNA: TGTGCCAGCAGCTCATCCCCGACTAGCGGTGATACGCAGTATTTT. Translation gives CASSSSPTSGDTQYF.

There are many counts of this clonotype. This rearrangement joins TRBV7-8 to TRBJ2-3, with 9 bases that match TRBD2. The CDR3 is 15 residues long. V dropped 5 bases and J dropped 5; count of bases not matched to a gene: 8. Germline loops: CDR1 SGHVS, CDR2 FQNEAQ. The CDR3 protein is CASSPRRREGDTQYF. The CDR3 DNA sequence: TGTGCCAGCAGCCCACGAAGGCGGGAGGGAGATACGCAGTATTTT.

This clonotype came up many times. The chain uses TRBV6-1 and TRBJ2-3, with D perhaps matching TRBD2 (5 bases). The germline V gene encodes CDR1 MNHNS and CDR2 SASEGT. The CDR3 contains 15 residues. V lost 7 bases to trimming and J lost 0 bases, with 14 bases between them. This chain's CDR3 is CASTQSRTSTDTQYF. CDR3 DNA: TGTGCCAGCACTCAGAGCAGGACTAGCACAGATACGCAGTATTTT.